The clone carrying this TCR beta chain was observed a few times. The antigen is undetermined. With 1 base clipped from V and 2 bases from J, the junction kept 2 bases outside the gene matches. CDR1 SGHVS and CDR2 FNYEAQ come from the germline V gene. The CDR3 is made up of 15 amino acids. All of the isolated RNA was reverse transcribed, so expressed TCRB transcripts were sequenced. Profiled with immunoSEQ multiplex PCR; TCRdb holds only in-frame clones, not every one. The data contain about 53,000 clones, around 53% of them seen just once; the ten biggest clones take up roughly 2.6%. This record comes from a study of beta chain features in type 1 diabetes. Overall study results and limits: Shorter TCRB CDR3s, moderately but significantly so, were found in Type 1 diabetes patients in all four CD4+ subsets.

The sequenced sample was Tregs from blood. The TCR originated in a woman aged 40 to 50 with type 1 diabetes. The chain employs TRBV7-6 and TRBJ2-7, with 10 positions matching TRBD2. The CDR3 reads CASSLETSGAYEQYF. DNA of the CDR3: TGTGCCAGCAGCTTAGAAACTAGCGGGGCCTACGAGCAGTACTTC.